The clone carrying this T cell receptor beta chain was picked up one time. The antigen is not known. Each sample yielded at least 7 million isolated PBMCs. This sample is part of a study of blood T cells in healthy people across ages. For the study at large: Capture by template switching was about one barcoded beta molecule per two T cells.

Study outcomes and limitations: Changes in expanded clonotypes were possibly confounded, as the CMV status of donors was unknown.

Next came a second PCR, run for about 7 to 11 cycles, which used a sample-barcoded 5' primer along with a J-beta primer mix. A single record per CDR3 protein comes from TCRdb applying MiXCR to the 5' RACE reads. The data contain about a million distinct CDR3 sequences, roughly 48% of them singletons. This receptor was identified in a man aged 25-45 years in good health. The sequenced sample consisted of blood.

The CDR3 coding sequence is TGTGCCAGCAGCCCCGCGGGGGGGCTAAGCTCACCCCTCCACTTT. As protein: CASSPAGGLSSPLHF. The genes are TRBV11-2 and TRBJ1-6, with D tentatively TRBD1 (6 bases). V gave up 5 bases and J gave up 10 bases, with 18 bases separating them. Per germline, CDR1 SGHAT and CDR2 FQNNGV. The CDR3 spans 15 residues.